The next 20 T cell receptor beta chains were all read from a single sample in a study of T cell responses to AZD1222 COVID-19 vaccine (dated by TCRdb to the early 2020s). Receptors were amplified or captured by the immunoSEQ multiplex PCR assay. In TCRdb, the immuneACCESS table is reduced to in-frame sequences with V and J assigned. These tables do not hold every clone; where another copy was compared, an unresolved V gene accounts for under half, and the others remain unexplained. A total of 95,000 to 150,000 clones appear in this sample, 70% to 90% of them only once. Less than 8% of the sample belongs to the ten largest clones. Sample time point, as interpreted from the label and publication: baseline before first vaccination. The sequencing used peripheral blood, collected on day 0 of AZD1222 vaccination. The receptor set was obtained from an adult in good health.

Here the CDR3 reads CASSPRDANSPLHF. The CDR3 DNA reads as TGTGCCAGCTCACCCCGGGACGCAAATTCACCCCTCCACTTT. The gene calls are TRBV18 and TRBJ1-6; maybe TRBD1 (5 bases). CDR1 is KGHSH and CDR2 is LQKENI in the germline V gene. The V end lost 3 bases, the J end lost 7 bases, and 10 bases lay between the germline ends. The CDR3 length is 14 residues.

The chain has TRBV7-3 and TRBJ2-7; no definite D call. The V gene lost 3 bases and the J gene lost 5 bases, with 14 bases spanning the gap. CDR3 length equals 14 residues. Per germline, CDR1 SGHTA and CDR2 FQGTGA. The CDR3 nucleotides are TGTGCCAGCAGCTTCCAGCACGGGTTGGACGAGCAGTACTTC. Translated: CASSFQHGLDEQYF.

The chain has TRBV4-1 and TRBJ2-7, with TRBD2 identical over 11 bases. J lost 2 bases, V lost 1 base, and 4 bases had no gene match. CDR1 and CDR2 (germline): MGHRA, YSYEKL. The CDR3 consists of 16 residues. Here the CDR3 reads CASSQVSGGATYEQYF. As DNA, the CDR3 is TGCGCCAGCAGCCAAGTTAGCGGGGGGGCCACCTACGAGCAGTACTTC.

The V gene is TRBV4-1, the J gene TRBJ2-1; 7 nucleotides align to TRBD2. From germline, CDR1 is MGHRA and CDR2 YSYEKL. The CDR3 totals 16 residues. The V gene end was trimmed by 6 bases and the J gene end by 7 bases; junction bases not matched to a gene: 15. The CDR3 DNA is TGCGCCAGCAGTGAAGGGGTAGCGGGTAGGTGGAATGAGCAGTTCTTC. Encoded protein: CASSEGVAGRWNEQFF.

J is TRBJ1-3 and V is TRBV11-2; no reliable D call. Per the germline V gene, CDR1 is SGHAT and CDR2 is FQNNGV. Deletions cut 2 bases from V and 4 bases from J, with 9 bases between. The CDR3 is made up of 14 amino acids. CDR3 in amino acids: CASSLTSGGNTIYF. The CDR3 region has the DNA TGTGCCAGCAGCTTAACCTCGGGGGGAAACACCATATATTTT.

The chain is built from TRBV6-5 and TRBJ1-1; no clear D. This CDR3 spans 14 amino acids. The V end was cut by 7 bases, the J end by 6 bases, with 18 bases between. Germline V CDR1 and CDR2: MNHEY, SVGAGI. The CDR3 is CASIRFGGSAEAFF. CDR3 DNA: TGTGCCAGCATCAGGTTTGGAGGGTCCGCTGAAGCTTTCTTT.

The gene calls are TRBV11-3 and TRBJ1-6, with TRBD1 matching 8 bases. The CDR3 contains 15 residues. Looked up from germline, CDR1 is SGHNT and CDR2 is YENEEA. The V segment lost 2 bases and the J segment 6 bases; nucleotides outside the gene matches: 3. CDR3 amino acids: CASSLRDRFNSPLHF. Written as DNA, the CDR3 is TGTGCCAGCAGCTTACGGGACAGGTTTAATTCACCCCTCCACTTT.

The J gene is TRBJ2-5, the V gene TRBV5-1; 12 nucleotides match TRBD2. The CDR3 extends over 20 amino acids. Trimming took 3 bases from V and 4 from J; bases not matched to a gene: 19. CDR1 SGHRS and CDR2 YFSETQ come from the germline V gene. CDR3 sequence: CASSSTPPSGLAGSGETQYF. CDR3 sequence (DNA): TGCGCCAGCAGCTCCACCCCCCCTTCGGGACTAGCGGGCTCGGGAGAGACCCAGTACTTC. Full variable domain (rest looked up from reference TRBV5-1 and TRBJ2-5): KAGVTQTPRYLIKTRGQQVTLSCSPISGHRSVSWYQQTPGQGLQFLFEYFSETQRNKGNFPGRFSGRQFSNSRSEMNVSTLELGDSALYLCASSSTPPSGLAGSGETQYFGPGTRLLVL.

The chain uses TRBV14 and TRBJ1-1; maybe TRBD1 (5 bases). V lost 2 bases, J lost 2 bases, and 9 bases lay in between. The V gene's germline CDR1 is SGHDN and CDR2 FVKESK. This CDR3 region has 14 residues. The CDR3 reads CASSQWDGNTEAFF. The CDR3 DNA follows: TGTGCCAGCAGCCAATGGGACGGTAACACTGAAGCTTTCTTT.

The chain joins TRBV4-2 to TRBJ1-6; D call uncertain. Looked up from germline, CDR1 is LGHNA and CDR2 is YNFKEQ. This CDR3 contains 15 residues. The V end lost 4 bases, the J end lost 4 bases, and 11 bases lay between the germline ends. The CDR3 sequence: CASSPEGQYNSPLHF. The CDR3 DNA is TGTGCCAGCAGCCCAGAAGGGCAGTATAATTCACCCCTCCACTTT.

This clone was counted a few times. The rearrangement links TRBV29-1 to TRBJ1-3; D may be TRBD1 (5 bases). The germline V gene encodes CDR1 SQVTM and CDR2 ANQGSEA. The V gene lost 6 bases and the J gene lost 2 bases, with 17 bases spanning the gap. The CDR3 loop spans 15 amino acids. CDR3 DNA: TGCAGCGTGGGGGGTGGCGATATCGCTGGAAACACCATATATTTT. The encoded protein is CSVGGGDIAGNTIYF.

V is TRBV12-3 or TRBV12-4 and J is TRBJ2-7, with D maybe TRBD2 (6 bases). This CDR3 comprises 13 residues. The germline V and J ends were trimmed by 3 bases and 5 bases, with 11 bases remaining between them. The CDR3, as DNA: TGTGCCAGCAGTTTTGGCCGGGGGAACGAGCAGTACTTC. It specifies CASSFGRGNEQYF.

The chain carries TRBV4-3 and TRBJ2-5; D possibly corresponds to TRBD2 (5 bases). Deletions cut 0 bases from V and 5 bases from J, with 16 bases between. Germline CDR1 is LGHNA and CDR2 is YSLEER. The CDR3 runs to 16 residues. CDR3 DNA sequence: TGCGCCAGCAGCCAAGATGCGGCGGGTCCTGGGGAGACCCAGTACTTC. This gives the protein CASSQDAAGPGETQYF.

The chain recombines TRBV9 with TRBJ1-2; D not certain. Germline V lookup: CDR1 SGDLS, CDR2 YYNGEE. This CDR3 is built from 16 residues. V lost 0 bases to trimming and J lost 8 bases, with 20 bases between them. CDR3 residues: CASSVASGWSLRGYTF. The DNA of the CDR3 is TGTGCCAGCAGCGTAGCTTCCGGGTGGTCTTTGCGGGGCTACACCTTC.

The CDR3 is CASSEAGGTFSPLHF. The CDR3 nucleotides read TGTGCCAGCAGTGAAGCGGGAGGGACCTTTTCACCCCTCCACTTT. V and J are TRBV6-1 and TRBJ1-6, with TRBD1 as a possible D gene (5 bases). Germline CDR1 and CDR2: MNHNS and SASEGT. The CDR3 runs to 15 residues. Between the trimmed V and J ends, which lost 0 bases and 9 bases, there was a span of 12 bases.

The genes are TRBV19 and TRBJ2-3, with 10 bases that match TRBD2. Germline V lookup: CDR1 LNHDA, CDR2 SQIVND (reference sequence). The J segment lost 4 bases and the V segment lost 2 bases, leaving 3 bases of the junction unmatched. The length of the CDR3 is 15 residues. CDR3 region: CASSIIAGGSDTQYF. The CDR3 DNA reads TGTGCCAGTAGTATAATAGCGGGGGGATCAGATACGCAGTATTTT. The full variable domain, its missing parts supplied by reference TRBV19 and TRBJ2-3, is DGGITQSPKYLFRKEGQNVTLSCEQNLNHDAMYWYRQDPGQGLRLIYYSQIVNDFQKGDIAEGYSVSREKKESFPLTVTSAQKNPTAFYLCASSIIAGGSDTQYFGPGTRLTVL.

The rearrangement joins TRBV13 to TRBJ1-6; TRBD1 aligns across 7 bases. The germline V gene encodes CDR1 PRHDT and CDR2 FYEKMQ (reference sequence). This CDR3 is built from 16 residues. J was trimmed by 1 base and V by 0 bases; bases with no gene match: 0. The CDR3 here is CASSLGRGSYNSPLHF. For the CDR3, the DNA is TGTGCCAGCAGCTTAGGCAGGGGGTCCTATAATTCACCCCTCCACTTT.

The rearrangement joins TRBV6-5 to TRBJ1-5; D remains unclear. Germline V gene data show CDR1 as MNHEY and CDR2 as SVGAGI. Trimming left V 6 bases short and J 4 bases short, with 10 bases between. The CDR3 spans 13 residues. The CDR3 DNA sequence: TGTGCCAGCAGGGAGGTTACGAATCAGCCCCAGCATTTT. Translated: CASREVTNQPQHF.

The V and J genes are TRBV9 and TRBJ2-1, with 7 positions matching TRBD2. The germline CDR1 and CDR2 sequences are SGDLS and YYNGEE. J lost 7 bases, V lost 4 bases, and 8 bases had no gene match. This CDR3 comprises 14 residues. The CDR3 DNA reads TGTGCCAGCAGCCGTGATGTGGGGGGGAATGAGCAGTTCTTC. Translation: CASSRDVGGNEQFF.

The chain links TRBV7-9 to TRBJ2-5; 7 nucleotides agree with TRBD2. The length of the CDR3 is 14 residues. V shed 6 bases, J shed 4 bases, and the junction held 8 bases outside the gene matches. Germline CDR1 is SEHNR and CDR2 is FQNEAQ (reference sequence). CDR3 sequence reads: CASRRTPGGETQYF. The CDR3 bases are TGTGCCAGCAGACGAACCCCGGGGGGAGAGACCCAGTACTTC.